Listed here are 9 T cell receptor beta chains from one sample, sequenced in a study of shared clonotypes between healthy human individuals. The protocol was immunoSEQ multiplex PCR, while the TCRdb copy is restricted to in-frame clones and leaves out a portion. This sample carries 1.4 million to 1.5 million clones, approximately 97% of them seen once, and the ten largest clones take over 1%. The sample taken for sequencing was naive CD4+ T cells sorted from blood. Subset reported: CD45RA+ positively selected. The source is a man aged 30-40 years in good health.

The CDR3 sequence: CASSFAGSGANVLTF. The CDR3, as DNA: TGTGCCAGCAGTTTCGCTGGCTCTGGGGCCAACGTCCTGACTTTC. This sequence joins TRBV28 and TRBJ2-6, with D unresolved. The CDR3 contains 15 residues. Germline loops: CDR1 MDHEN, CDR2 SYDVKM. Trimming cost V 3 bases and J 0 bases, with 6 bases left between them.

This chain links TRBV7-3 with TRBJ2-1; 9 positions agree with TRBD2. V lost 1 base to trimming and J lost 6 bases; unmatched junction nucleotides: 7. The CDR3 covers 16 residues. Germline lookup yields CDR1 SGHTA and CDR2 FQGTGA. The CDR3 DNA sequence: TGTGCCAGCAGCTTAAGCGCGGGAGGGCCAGGCAATGAGCAGTTCTTC. Translating gives CASSLSAGGPGNEQFF.

The chain carries TRBV28 and TRBJ1-4, with TRBD1 matching over 10 bases. Germline V gene data show CDR1 as MDHEN and CDR2 as SYDVKM. After removal of 6 bases from V and 7 bases from J, the junction contained 5 bases not matched to a gene. The CDR3 covers 14 residues. In DNA form, the CDR3 reads TGTGCCAGCAGCCCCGGGACAGGGGTTGAAAAACTGTTTTTT. Protein sequence: CASSPGTGVEKLFF.

The J gene is TRBJ2-7, the V gene TRBV2, with 8 bases fitting TRBD1. Trimming cost V 7 bases and J 6 bases; bases outside gene matches: 8. The CDR3 consists of 13 residues. In germline, CDR1 is SNHLY, CDR2 FYNNEI. For the CDR3, the DNA is TGTGCCAGCACCTACGGACAGGGTAGCGAGCAGTACTTC. Encoded protein: CASTYGQGSEQYF.

The V gene is TRBV14, the J gene TRBJ2-1, with D tentatively TRBD1 (6 bases). CDR3 length: 16 amino acids. Germline V gene data show CDR1 as SGHDN and CDR2 as FVKESK. V dropped 3 bases and J dropped 5 bases, with 17 bases sitting between them. CDR3 in amino acids: CASSHLPGTFNNEQFF. The CDR3 bases are TGTGCCAGCAGCCATCTTCCTGGGACATTTAACAATGAGCAGTTCTTC.

The chain links TRBV10-3 to TRBJ1-1; TRBD1 matches 10 bases. Germline assignment: CDR1 ENHRY and CDR2 SYGVKD. Unmatched junction bases numbered 6, after V lost 6 bases and J lost 5 bases. This CDR3 comprises 14 residues. Here the CDR3 reads CAISRSDRGTEAFF. The CDR3 DNA reads as TGTGCCATCAGCCGATCGGACAGGGGGACTGAAGCTTTCTTT.

This clone was found once. J is TRBJ1-5 and V is TRBV19; TRBD1 matches 9 bases. V gave up 3 bases and J gave up 6 bases; unmatched junction bases: 6. Germline-derived CDR1 and CDR2 are LNHDA and SQIVND (reference sequence). This CDR3 contains 15 residues. CDR3 coding DNA: TGTGCCAGTAGTATTAGGGACAGGGAGGGTCAGCCCCAGCATTTT. Translated: CASSIRDREGQPQHF.

The chain uses TRBV6-1 and TRBJ2-5; 7 bases are shared with TRBD1. J gave up 5 bases and V 3 bases, and 9 bases lay outside the gene matches. CDR1 MNHNS and CDR2 SASEGT come from the germline V gene. CDR3 length: 15 amino acids. The CDR3 sequence: CASSEGRRGFETQYF. The CDR3 DNA reads TGTGCCAGCAGTGAGGGACGCAGGGGGTTCGAGACCCAGTACTTC.

This clone has a single count. The chain carries TRBV7-3 and TRBJ2-7; D is uncertain. CDR3 length: 15 amino acids. Trimming took 5 bases from V and 5 from J, leaving 19 bases between them. Germline lookup yields CDR1 SGHTA and CDR2 FQGTGA. The CDR3 region has the DNA TGTGCCAGCAGCCCAGGTCGCTACCCACGGGACGAGCAGTACTTC. As protein: CASSPGRYPRDEQYF.